This TCR beta chain was identified during a study of radiotherapy plus CTLA-4 blockade in lung cancer. Looking at the study overall: Across the patients, objective responses occurred in approximately 20%, and disease control in over 25%.

Whole-study findings and limits: Early blood T cell clone dynamics reportedly forecast response best, with interferon-beta. Radiotherapy with ipilimumab was followed by blood expansion of tumor-derived clones.

Germline V lookup: CDR1 SGHRS, CDR2 YFSETQ. The CDR3 contains 14 residues. Trimming removed 2 bases from V and 2 bases from J, with 9 bases in between. Libraries were prepared by immunoSEQ multiplex PCR; TCRdb keeps only in-frame clonotypes and omits some of them. This table has some 50,000 clones, less than 85% appearing once. In chemo-refractory metastatic non-small-cell lung cancer, patients got ipilimumab CTLA-4 blockade together with focal radiation. Of note for this clone: The antigen remains undetermined.

The specimen comprised peripheral blood, sampled from a patient treated with radiotherapy plus ipilimumab. This sequence joins TRBV5-1 and TRBJ2-3, with D hard to call. The sequence was collected from a human donor with non-small cell lung cancer who had stable disease on radiotherapy plus ipilimumab. Here the CDR3 DNA reads TGCGCCAGCAGCTTTGTGGGCACCACAGATACGCAGTATTTT. Translation: CASSFVGTTDTQYF.